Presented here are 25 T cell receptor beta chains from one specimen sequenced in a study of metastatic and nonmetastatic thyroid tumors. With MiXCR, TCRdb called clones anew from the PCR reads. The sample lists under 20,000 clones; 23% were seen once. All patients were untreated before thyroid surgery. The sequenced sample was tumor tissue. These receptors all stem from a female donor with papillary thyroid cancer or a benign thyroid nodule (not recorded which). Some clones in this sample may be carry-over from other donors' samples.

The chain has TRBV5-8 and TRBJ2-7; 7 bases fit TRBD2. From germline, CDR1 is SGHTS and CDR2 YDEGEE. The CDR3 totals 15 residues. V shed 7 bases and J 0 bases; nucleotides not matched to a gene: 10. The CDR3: CASSPGGAPSYEQYF. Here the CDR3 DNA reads TGTGCCAGCTCACCGGGAGGAGCCCCCTCCTACGAGCAGTACTTC.

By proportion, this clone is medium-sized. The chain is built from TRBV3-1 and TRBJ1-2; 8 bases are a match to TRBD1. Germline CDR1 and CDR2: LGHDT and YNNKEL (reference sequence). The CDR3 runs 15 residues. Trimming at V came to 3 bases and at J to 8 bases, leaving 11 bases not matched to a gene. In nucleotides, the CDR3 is TGTGCCAGCAGCCACGAGGGGGGCAGGGGGCGCGGCTACACCTTC. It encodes CASSHEGGRGRGYTF.

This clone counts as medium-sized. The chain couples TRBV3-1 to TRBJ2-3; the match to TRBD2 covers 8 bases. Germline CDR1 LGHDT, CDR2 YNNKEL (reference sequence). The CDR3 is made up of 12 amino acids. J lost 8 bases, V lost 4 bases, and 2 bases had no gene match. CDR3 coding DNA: TGTGCCAGCAGCCCGGGACTAGGTACGCAGTATTTT. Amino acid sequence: CASSPGLGTQYF.

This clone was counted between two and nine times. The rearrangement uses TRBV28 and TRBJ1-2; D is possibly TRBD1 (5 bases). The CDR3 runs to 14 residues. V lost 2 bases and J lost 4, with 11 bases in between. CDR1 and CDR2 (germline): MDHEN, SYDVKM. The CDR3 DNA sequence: TGTGCCAGCAGTTTAATAGGGGAAGGCTATGGCTACACCTTC. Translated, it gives CASSLIGEGYGYTF.

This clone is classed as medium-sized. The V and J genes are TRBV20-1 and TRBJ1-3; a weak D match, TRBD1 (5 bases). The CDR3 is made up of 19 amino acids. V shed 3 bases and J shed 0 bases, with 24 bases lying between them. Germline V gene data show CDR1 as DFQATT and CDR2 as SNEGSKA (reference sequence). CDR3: CSASRGILNLAGSGNTIYF. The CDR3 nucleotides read TGCAGTGCTAGTCGGGGGATCCTTAACCTTGCCGGCTCTGGAAACACCATATATTTT.

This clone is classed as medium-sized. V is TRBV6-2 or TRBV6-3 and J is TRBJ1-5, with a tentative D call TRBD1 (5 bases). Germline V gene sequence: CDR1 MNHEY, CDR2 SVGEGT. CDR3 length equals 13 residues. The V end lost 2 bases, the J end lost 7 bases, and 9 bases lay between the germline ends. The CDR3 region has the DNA TGTGCCAGCAGTTACACGGGGGGACAGCCCCAGCATTTT. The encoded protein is CASSYTGGQPQHF.

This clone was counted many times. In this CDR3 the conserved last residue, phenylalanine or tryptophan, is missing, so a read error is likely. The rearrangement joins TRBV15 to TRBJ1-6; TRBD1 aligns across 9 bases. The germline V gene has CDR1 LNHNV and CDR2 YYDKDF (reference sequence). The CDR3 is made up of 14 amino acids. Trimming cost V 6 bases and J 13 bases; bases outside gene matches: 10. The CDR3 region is CATSADRGTRPLHS. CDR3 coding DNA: TGTGCCACCAGTGCCGACAGGGGGACGAGGCCCCTCCACTCT.

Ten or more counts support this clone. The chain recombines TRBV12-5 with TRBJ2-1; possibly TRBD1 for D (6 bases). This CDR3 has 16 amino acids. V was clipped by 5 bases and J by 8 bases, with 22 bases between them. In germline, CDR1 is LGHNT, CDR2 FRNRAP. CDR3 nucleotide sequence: TGTGCTAGTGGTACACACCAGGGGTCGGCGATCTATGAGCAGTTCTTC. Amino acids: CASGTHQGSAIYEQFF.

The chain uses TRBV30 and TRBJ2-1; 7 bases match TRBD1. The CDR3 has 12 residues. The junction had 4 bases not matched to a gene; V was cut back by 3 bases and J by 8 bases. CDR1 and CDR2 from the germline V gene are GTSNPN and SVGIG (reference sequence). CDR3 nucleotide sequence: TGTGCCTGGAGCGATGACAGGGATGAGCAGTTCTTC. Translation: CAWSDDRDEQFF.

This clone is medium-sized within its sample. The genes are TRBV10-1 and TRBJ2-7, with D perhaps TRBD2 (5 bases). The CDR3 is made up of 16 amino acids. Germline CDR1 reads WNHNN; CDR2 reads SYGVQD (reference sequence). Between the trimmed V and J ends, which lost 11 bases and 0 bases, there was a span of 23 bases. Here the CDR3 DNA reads TGCGCCTCCGGACCGTCCGGGATCGGGAACTCCTACGAGCAGTACTTC. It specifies CASGPSGIGNSYEQYF.

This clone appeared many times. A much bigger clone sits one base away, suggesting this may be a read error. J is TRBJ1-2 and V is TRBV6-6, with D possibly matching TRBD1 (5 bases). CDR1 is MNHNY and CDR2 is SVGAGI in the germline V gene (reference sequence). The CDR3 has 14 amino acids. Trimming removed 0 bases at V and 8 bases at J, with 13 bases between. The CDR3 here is CASSYSRGKGGYTF. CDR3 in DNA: TGTGCCAGCAGTTACTCGAGAGGGAAGGGGGGCTACACCTTC.

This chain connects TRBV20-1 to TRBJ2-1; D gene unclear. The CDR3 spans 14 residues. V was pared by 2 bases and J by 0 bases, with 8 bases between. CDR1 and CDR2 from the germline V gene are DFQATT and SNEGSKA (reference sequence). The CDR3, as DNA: TGCAGTGCTAGACAGGTGGGCTCCTACAATGAGCAGTTCTTC. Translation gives CSARQVGSYNEQFF.

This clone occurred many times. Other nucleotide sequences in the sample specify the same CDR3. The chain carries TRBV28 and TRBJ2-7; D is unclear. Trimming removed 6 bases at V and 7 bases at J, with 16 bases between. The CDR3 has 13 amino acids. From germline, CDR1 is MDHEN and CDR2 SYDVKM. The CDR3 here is CASSPEISSEQYF. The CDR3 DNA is TGTGCCAGCAGCCCCGAGATCTCTTCGGAGCAGTACTTC.

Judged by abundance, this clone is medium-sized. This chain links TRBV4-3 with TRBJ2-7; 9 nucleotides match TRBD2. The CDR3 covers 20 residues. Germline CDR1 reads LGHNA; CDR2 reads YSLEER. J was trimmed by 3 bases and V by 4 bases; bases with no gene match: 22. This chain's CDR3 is CASSRNLLAGGSWAGYEQYF. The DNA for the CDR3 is TGCGCCAGCAGCCGGAACCTGCTCGCGGGAGGGTCGTGGGCTGGCTACGAGCAGTACTTC.

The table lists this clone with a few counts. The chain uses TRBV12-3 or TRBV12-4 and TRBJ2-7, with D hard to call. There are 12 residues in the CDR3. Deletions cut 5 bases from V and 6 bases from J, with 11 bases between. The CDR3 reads CASSPLSLEQYF. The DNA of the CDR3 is TGTGCCAGCAGTCCCCTTAGCCTCGAGCAGTACTTC.

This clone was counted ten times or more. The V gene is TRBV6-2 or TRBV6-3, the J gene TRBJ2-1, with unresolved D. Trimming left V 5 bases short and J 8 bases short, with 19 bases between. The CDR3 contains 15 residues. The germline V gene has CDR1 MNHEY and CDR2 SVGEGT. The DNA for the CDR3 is TGTGCCAGCAGTCCCAGCGTGTCGAGGACCCATGAGCAGTTCTTC. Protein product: CASSPSVSRTHEQFF.

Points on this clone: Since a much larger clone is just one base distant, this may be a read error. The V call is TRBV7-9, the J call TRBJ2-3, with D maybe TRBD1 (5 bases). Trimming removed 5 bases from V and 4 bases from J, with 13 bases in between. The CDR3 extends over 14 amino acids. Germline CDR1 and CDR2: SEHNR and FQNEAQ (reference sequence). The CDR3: CASSRSQGADTQYF. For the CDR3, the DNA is TGTGCCAGCAGCCGGTCGCAAGGGGCAGATACGCAGTATTTT.

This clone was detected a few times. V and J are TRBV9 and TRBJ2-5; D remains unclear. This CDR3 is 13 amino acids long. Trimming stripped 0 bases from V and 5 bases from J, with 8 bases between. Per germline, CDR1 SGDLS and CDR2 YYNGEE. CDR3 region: CASSVEGIETQYF. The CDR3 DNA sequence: TGTGCCAGCAGCGTAGAAGGGATCGAGACCCAGTACTTC.

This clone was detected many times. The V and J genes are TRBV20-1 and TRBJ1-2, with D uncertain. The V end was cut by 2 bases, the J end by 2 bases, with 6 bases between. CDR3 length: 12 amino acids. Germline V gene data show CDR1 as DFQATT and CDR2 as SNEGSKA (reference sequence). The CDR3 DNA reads TGCAGTGCTAGATCGGGGAACTATGGCTACACCTTC. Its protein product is CSARSGNYGYTF.

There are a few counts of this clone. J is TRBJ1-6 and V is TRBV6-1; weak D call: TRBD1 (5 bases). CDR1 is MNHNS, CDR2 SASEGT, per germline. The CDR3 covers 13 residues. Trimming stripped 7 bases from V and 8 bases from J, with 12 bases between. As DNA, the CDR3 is TGTGCCAGCACCCAGGGCGGGTATTCACCCCTCCACTTT. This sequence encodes CASTQGGYSPLHF.

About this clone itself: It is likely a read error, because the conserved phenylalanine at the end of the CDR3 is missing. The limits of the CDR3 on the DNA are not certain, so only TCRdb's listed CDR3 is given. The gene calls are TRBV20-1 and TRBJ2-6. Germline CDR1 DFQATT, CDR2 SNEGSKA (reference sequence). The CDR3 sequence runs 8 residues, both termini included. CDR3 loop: CSATNVTI.

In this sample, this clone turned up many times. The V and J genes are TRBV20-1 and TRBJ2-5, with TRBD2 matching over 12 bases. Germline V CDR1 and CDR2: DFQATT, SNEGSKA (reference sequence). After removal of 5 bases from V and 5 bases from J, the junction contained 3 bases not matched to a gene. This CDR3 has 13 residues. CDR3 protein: CSAAGTSGETQYF. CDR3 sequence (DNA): TGCAGTGCTGCCGGGACTAGCGGGGAGACCCAGTACTTC.

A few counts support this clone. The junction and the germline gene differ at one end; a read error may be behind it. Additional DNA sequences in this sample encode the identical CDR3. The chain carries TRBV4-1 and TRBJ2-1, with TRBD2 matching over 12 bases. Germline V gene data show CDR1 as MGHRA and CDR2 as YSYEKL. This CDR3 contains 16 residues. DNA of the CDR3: TGCGCCAGCAGGCTGGCCCTAGCGGGGGGGGTCAATAAGCAGTTCTTC. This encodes CASRLALAGGVNKQFF.

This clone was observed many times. CDR3 nucleotide sequence: TGTGCCAGCAGCTTTGAGGCTGGGGAGCAGTACTTC. Translated: CASSFEAGEQYF. V usage is TRBV5-5 and J usage is TRBJ2-7; D not resolved. With 2 bases removed from V and 7 bases from J, the gap between germline ends came to 10 bases. CDR1 is SGHKS and CDR2 is YYEKEE in the germline V gene (reference sequence). The CDR3 is 12 amino acids.

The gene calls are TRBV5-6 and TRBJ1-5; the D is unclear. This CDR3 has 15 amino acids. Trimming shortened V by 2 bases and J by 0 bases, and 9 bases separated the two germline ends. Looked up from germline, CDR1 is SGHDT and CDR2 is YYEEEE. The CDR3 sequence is CASSLYTYSNQPQHF. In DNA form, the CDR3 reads TGTGCCAGCAGCTTATACACATATAGCAATCAGCCCCAGCATTTT.